Detailed here is one T cell receptor beta chain. The data originate from a study of control samples from healthy donors and cancer patients. Generated by immunoSEQ multiplex PCR, the TCRdb table keeps only in-frame clones and is missing some. The table has roughly 43,000 clones, approximately 89% seen once; the top ten hold roughly 10%. This CDR3 is built from 15 residues. V was trimmed by 4 bases and J by 0 bases, leaving 12 bases between them. Germline V gives CDR1 MNHEY, CDR2 SMNVEV (reference sequence). V is TRBV27 and J is TRBJ1-2; perhaps TRBD1 as D (6 bases). The source is a woman aged 60-75 years with lung cancer. Input material: PBMCs. The CDR3 protein is CASSSGQSANYGYTF. The CDR3 DNA reads TGTGCCAGCAGTTCTGGACAGTCAGCTAACTATGGCTACACCTTC.